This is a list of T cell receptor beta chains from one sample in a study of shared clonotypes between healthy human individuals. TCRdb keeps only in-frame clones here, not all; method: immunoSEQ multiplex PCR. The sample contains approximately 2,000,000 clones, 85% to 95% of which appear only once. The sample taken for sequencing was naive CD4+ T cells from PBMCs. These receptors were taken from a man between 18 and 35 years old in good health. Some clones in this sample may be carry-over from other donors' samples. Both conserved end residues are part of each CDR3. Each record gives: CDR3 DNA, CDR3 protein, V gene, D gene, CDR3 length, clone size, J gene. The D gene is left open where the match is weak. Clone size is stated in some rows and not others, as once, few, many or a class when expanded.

DNA: TGTGCCTGGACACAGAGGAACACTGAAGCTTTCTTT; CDR3: CAWTQRNTEAFF; V: TRBV30; D: .; length: 12; size: few; J: TRBJ1-1
DNA: TGTGCCTGGAGTGCGGTGAGCGGGAGGGCCCCAGAGACCCAGTACTTC; CDR3: CAWSAVSGRAPETQYF; V: TRBV30; D: TRBD2; length: 16; size: .; J: TRBJ2-5
DNA: TGTGCCAGCAAGTCCGGGACAGGTTACGAAAAACTGTTTTTT; CDR3: CASKSGTGYEKLFF; V: TRBV28; D: TRBD1; length: 14; size: .; J: TRBJ1-4
DNA: TGTGCCACAAAGGGAGGGACTAGTATGTACGAGCAGTACTTC; CDR3: CATKGGTSMYEQYF; V: TRBV6-1; D: TRBD2; length: 14; size: .; J: TRBJ2-7
DNA: TGTGCCAGCAACTTGATGGGGCAAACCCCGGAGGAAAAACTGTTTTTT; CDR3: CASNLMGQTPEEKLFF; V: TRBV5-6; D: .; length: 16; size: .; J: TRBJ1-4
DNA: TGTGCCAGCAGCCAGGGAATGGGGGTTAAGGAAAAACTGTTTTTT; CDR3: CASSQGMGVKEKLFF; V: TRBV14; D: .; length: 15; size: .; J: TRBJ1-4
DNA: TGTGCCAGCAGCTTCGGACAGGGCGACGGAAACACCATATATTTT; CDR3: CASSFGQGDGNTIYF; V: TRBV7-9; D: TRBD1; length: 15; size: .; J: TRBJ1-3
DNA: TGTGCCAGCGGGGTGGTAGGGAGGAATGAGCAGTTCTTC; CDR3: CASGVVGRNEQFF; V: TRBV2; D: .; length: 13; size: .; J: TRBJ2-1
DNA: TGCGCCAGCAGCTTGGATCGTACGGACACTGAAGCTTTCTTT; CDR3: CASSLDRTDTEAFF; V: TRBV5-1; D: .; length: 14; size: .; J: TRBJ1-1
DNA: TGTGCCAGCAGCGGACGGACCGGGACAGGGGGCGGTGAGACCCAGTACTTC; CDR3: CASSGRTGTGGGETQYF; V: TRBV11-3; D: TRBD1; length: 17; size: .; J: TRBJ2-5
DNA: TGTGCCAGCAGCGCCGGGACCACCTCCTACGAGCAGTACTTC; CDR3: CASSAGTTSYEQYF; V: TRBV9; D: .; length: 14; size: .; J: TRBJ2-7
DNA: TGTGCCAGTAGTGACAGGGGCTCGAACACTGAAGCTTTCTTT; CDR3: CASSDRGSNTEAFF; V: TRBV19; D: TRBD1; length: 14; size: .; J: TRBJ1-1
DNA: TGTGCCAGTGGACAGTCTGAAGCTTTCTTT; CDR3: CASGQSEAFF; V: TRBV6-6; D: .; length: 10; size: few; J: TRBJ1-1
DNA: TGTGCCAGCAGCCGGACTGCCGGAAGTATCGAGCAGTTCTTC; CDR3: CASSRTAGSIEQFF; V: TRBV7-7; D: .; length: 14; size: .; J: TRBJ2-1
DNA: TGTGCCAGCAGCCAAGATCAACCCGGGACAGGGGGCTATTCGTCATCTGAGCAGTTCTTC; CDR3: CASSQDQPGTGGYSSSEQFF; V: TRBV4-2; D: TRBD1; length: 20; size: .; J: TRBJ2-1
DNA: TGCGCCAGCAGCCAAGGAAGGAACTTGTACCAAGAGACCCAGTACTTC; CDR3: CASSQGRNLYQETQYF; V: TRBV4-3; D: .; length: 16; size: .; J: TRBJ2-5
DNA: TGTGCCAGCAGCGGCGGAGCTGCAACTAATGAAAAACTGTTTTTT; CDR3: CASSGGAATNEKLFF; V: TRBV5-4; D: .; length: 15; size: once; J: TRBJ1-4
DNA: TGTGCCAGCAGTTTCCCCCAAGGGGATCAGCCCCAGCATTTT; CDR3: CASSFPQGDQPQHF; V: TRBV28; D: .; length: 14; size: .; J: TRBJ1-5
DNA: TGTGCCAGCAGGATCTCCCGGTGGGGTGTCGGGAATCAGCCCCAGCATTTT; CDR3: CASRISRWGVGNQPQHF; V: TRBV28; D: .; length: 17; size: .; J: TRBJ1-5
DNA: TGTGCCAGCAGTTCCGGGGGGGGGTATCAGCCCCAGCATTTT; CDR3: CASSSGGGYQPQHF; V: TRBV6-5; D: .; length: 14; size: .; J: TRBJ1-5
DNA: TGCGCCAGCAGCCAAGATAACCCGCTAAGGACCTACGAGCAGTACTTC; CDR3: CASSQDNPLRTYEQYF; V: TRBV4-1; D: .; length: 16; size: .; J: TRBJ2-7
DNA: TGTGCCAGCAGTCCCACCGGACAGCATGAAGCTTTCTTT; CDR3: CASSPTGQHEAFF; V: TRBV27; D: .; length: 13; size: .; J: TRBJ1-1
DNA: TGTGCCAGCATGTCTAGCGTACTAGCCAAAAACATTCAGTACTTC; CDR3: CASMSSVLAKNIQYF; V: TRBV28; D: .; length: 15; size: .; J: TRBJ2-4
DNA: TGCGCCAGCATTAAATCCCGCTCGACTAAAAATGAGCAGTTCTTC; CDR3: CASIKSRSTKNEQFF; V: TRBV10-1; D: .; length: 15; size: .; J: TRBJ2-1
DNA: TGTGCCAGCAGTTTGGCCGACCGGCATGGCTACACCTTC; CDR3: CASSLADRHGYTF; V: TRBV27; D: .; length: 13; size: .; J: TRBJ1-2
DNA: TGTGCCAGCAGCTCCCCCAGGACACTGGCCGGGGAGCTGTTTTTT; CDR3: CASSSPRTLAGELFF; V: TRBV11-2; D: .; length: 15; size: .; J: TRBJ2-2
DNA: TGCAGCGTTGAGCAAGCGAGGGGTCAGCCCCAGCATTTT; CDR3: CSVEQARGQPQHF; V: TRBV29-1; D: .; length: 13; size: .; J: TRBJ1-5
DNA: TGTGCCAGCAGCTTAGGGCGGGAGACCGATACGCAGTATTTT; CDR3: CASSLGRETDTQYF; V: TRBV7-3; D: TRBD2; length: 14; size: .; J: TRBJ2-3
DNA: TGTGCCAGCAGCAGCCCCGGACAGGCCTCCTCCTACAATGAGCAGTTCTTC; CDR3: CASSSPGQASSYNEQFF; V: TRBV28; D: TRBD1; length: 17; size: .; J: TRBJ2-1
DNA: TGTGCCAGCAGCCGTGACACGAGAAATGAAGCTTTCTTT; CDR3: CASSRDTRNEAFF; V: TRBV5-6; D: .; length: 13; size: .; J: TRBJ1-1
DNA: TGTGCCACCAGCAGAGACTGGCGGAGTGAGACCCAGTACTTC; CDR3: CATSRDWRSETQYF; V: TRBV15; D: .; length: 14; size: .; J: TRBJ2-5
DNA: TGTGCCAGCAGTGCGCAAGAGAACACTGAAGCTTTCTTT; CDR3: CASSAQENTEAFF; V: TRBV25-1; D: .; length: 13; size: .; J: TRBJ1-1
DNA: TGTGCCAGCAGCTTCGGCCGTCCCTCTGGAAACACCATATATTTT; CDR3: CASSFGRPSGNTIYF; V: TRBV7-2; D: .; length: 15; size: .; J: TRBJ1-3
DNA: TGTGCCAGTAGTATCTCGCAGGGGGCGAGGCAGACCCAGTACTTC; CDR3: CASSISQGARQTQYF; V: TRBV19; D: TRBD1; length: 15; size: .; J: TRBJ2-5
DNA: TGCGCCAGCAGCTCGGGGACACATACGAACACCGGGGAGCTGTTTTTT; CDR3: CASSSGTHTNTGELFF; V: TRBV5-1; D: .; length: 16; size: .; J: TRBJ2-2
DNA: TGTGCCAGCAGCTCTGAAACAGGGGTAACTGAAGCTTTCTTT; CDR3: CASSSETGVTEAFF; V: TRBV7-2; D: TRBD1; length: 14; size: once; J: TRBJ1-1
DNA: TGTGCCAGCAGCCCGCCGGGGAGAGTGGAGACCCAGTACTTC; CDR3: CASSPPGRVETQYF; V: TRBV7-2; D: .; length: 14; size: .; J: TRBJ2-5
DNA: TGTGCCAGCAGCTCCTACCGACAGGGAGAACTCTACGAGCAGTACTTC; CDR3: CASSSYRQGELYEQYF; V: TRBV11-2; D: TRBD1; length: 16; size: .; J: TRBJ2-7
DNA: TGCGCCAGCAGTGAGGACTCTGGAGCTTTCTTT; CDR3: CASSEDSGAFF; V: TRBV10-1; D: .; length: 11; size: .; J: TRBJ1-1
DNA: TGTGCCAGCAGCTTAGATCGGGCTAGCGGGAGTCCCGGGGAGCTGTTTTTT; CDR3: CASSLDRASGSPGELFF; V: TRBV7-2; D: TRBD2; length: 17; size: .; J: TRBJ2-2
DNA: TGTGCCAGCAGAGGACTAGCGGATACGCTACGCCCCGAGCAGTACTTC; CDR3: CASRGLADTLRPEQYF; V: TRBV2; D: TRBD2; length: 16; size: .; J: TRBJ2-7
DNA: TGTGCCAGCAGTACTCGGACCGGCGCAACCGGGGAGCTGTTTTTT; CDR3: CASSTRTGATGELFF; V: TRBV4-2; D: .; length: 15; size: .; J: TRBJ2-2
DNA: TGTGCCAGCAGTTACGGGGAAGCTAACTATGGCTACACCTTC; CDR3: CASSYGEANYGYTF; V: TRBV6-5; D: .; length: 14; size: .; J: TRBJ1-2
DNA: TGTGCCAGCAGCGTAACGGAGGGTAGGACTGGAAACACCATATATTTT; CDR3: CASSVTEGRTGNTIYF; V: TRBV9; D: .; length: 16; size: .; J: TRBJ1-3
DNA: TGTGCCAGCAGCTTAGCGGCTAGCGTAGCCGGGGAGCTGTTTTTT; CDR3: CASSLAASVAGELFF; V: TRBV11-2; D: .; length: 15; size: .; J: TRBJ2-2
DNA: TGTGCCAGCAGCCTTTCATACGGGAGGCCCACAGATACGCAGTATTTT; CDR3: CASSLSYGRPTDTQYF; V: TRBV14; D: TRBD2; length: 16; size: once; J: TRBJ2-3
DNA: TGCGCCAGCAGCTTGGCCGTCGTCGGAAATGCCTACAATGAGCAGTTCTTC; CDR3: CASSLAVVGNAYNEQFF; V: TRBV5-1; D: .; length: 17; size: .; J: TRBJ2-1
DNA: TGTGCCAGCAGCTCCCTAGCGGGAGGGTACGATGAGCAGTTCTTC; CDR3: CASSSLAGGYDEQFF; V: TRBV7-3; D: TRBD2; length: 15; size: .; J: TRBJ2-1
DNA: TGTGCCAGCAGTTTATCCGGGGGGGGGCTCTCCTACGAGCAGTACTTC; CDR3: CASSLSGGGLSYEQYF; V: TRBV27; D: TRBD2; length: 16; size: .; J: TRBJ2-7